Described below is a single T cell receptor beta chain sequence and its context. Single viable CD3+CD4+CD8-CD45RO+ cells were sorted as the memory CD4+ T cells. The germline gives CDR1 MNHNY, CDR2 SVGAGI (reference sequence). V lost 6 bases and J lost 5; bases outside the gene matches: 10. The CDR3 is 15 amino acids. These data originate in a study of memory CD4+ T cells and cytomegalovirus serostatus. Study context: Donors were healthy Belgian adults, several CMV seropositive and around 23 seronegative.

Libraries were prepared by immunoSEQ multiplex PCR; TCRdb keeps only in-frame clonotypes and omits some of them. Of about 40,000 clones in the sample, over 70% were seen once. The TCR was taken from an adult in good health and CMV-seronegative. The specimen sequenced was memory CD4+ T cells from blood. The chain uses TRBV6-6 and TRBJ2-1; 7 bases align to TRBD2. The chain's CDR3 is CASSPQRGANNEQFF. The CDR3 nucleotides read TGTGCCAGCAGCCCACAGCGGGGCGCCAACAATGAGCAGTTCTTC.